The 6 T cell receptor beta chains listed next were all sequenced from one sample in a study of neurological immune-mediated disorders. TCRdb passed the 5' RACE reads through MiXCR, listing each CDR3 protein once. The sample lists under 130,000 distinct CDR3 sequences, more than 10% occurring once. The time point denotes: longitudinal time-point 3. The sample was PBMCs. The receptors were gathered from a female donor with HTLV-1-associated myelopathy (HAM/TSP).

At least ten counts were recorded for this clonotype. CDR3 region: CASSEDTTGGGTEAFF. CDR3 coding DNA: TGTGCCAGCAGCGAAGACACTACCGGAGGGGGCACTGAAGCTTTCTTT. The J gene is TRBJ1-1, the V gene TRBV5-6; tentative D call: TRBD1 (6 bases). Deletions cut 4 bases from V and 4 bases from J, with 20 bases between. The CDR3 is 16 amino acids. Germline-derived CDR1 and CDR2 are SGHDT and YYEEEE.

The chain has TRBV5-1 and TRBJ1-1; no reliable D call. The CDR3 is 13 amino acids. Trimming took 4 bases from V and 2 from J, leaving 9 bases between them. Germline lookup yields CDR1 SGHRS and CDR2 YFSETQ. The CDR3 region has the DNA TGCGCCAGCAGCACCGGACCTAACACTGAAGCTTTCTTT. It yields the protein CASSTGPNTEAFF.

In this sample, this clonotype turned up many times. The chain recombines TRBV5-1 with TRBJ2-3, with 12 nucleotides matching TRBD1. CDR1 and CDR2 (germline): SGHRS, YFSETQ. V gave up 0 bases and J gave up 8 bases; unmatched junction bases: 7. There are 16 residues in the CDR3. The CDR3 loop reads CASSLAGQGASGTQYF. In nucleotides, the CDR3 is TGCGCCAGCAGCTTGGCGGGACAGGGGGCGAGTGGTACGCAGTATTTT.

A single count supports this clonotype. CDR3: CSVRANQYTEAFF. The CDR3 region has the DNA TGCAGTGTTCGGGCCAATCAATACACTGAAGCTTTCTTT. J is TRBJ1-1 and V is TRBV20-1; no reliable D call. CDR3 length equals 13 residues. Per the germline V gene, CDR1 is DFQATT and CDR2 is SNEGSKA (reference sequence). Between the trimmed V and J ends, which lost 7 bases and 3 bases, there was a span of 15 bases.

Notes on this clonotype: This may arise from a read error, as a much more abundant clone is one base away. The chain uses TRBV5-1 and TRBJ2-7; 11 nucleotides agree with TRBD2. The V gene's germline CDR1 is SGHRS and CDR2 YFSETQ. The CDR3 contains 15 residues. CDR3 DNA: TGCGCCATCAGCCTGACTAGCGGGGCCTCCTACGAGCAGTACTTC. Amino acid sequence: CAISLTSGASYEQYF.

This clonotype was found many times. The chain combines TRBV20-1 with TRBJ2-1; 9 positions agree with TRBD2. With V trimmed by 1 base and J by 7 bases, 5 bases remained unmatched. Per germline, CDR1 DFQATT and CDR2 SNEGSKA (reference sequence). This CDR3 region has 14 residues. In nucleotides, the CDR3 is TGCAGTGCTAGAGGAGCGGGACTAGCAAATGAGCAGTTCTTC. It is translated as CSARGAGLANEQFF.